This T cell receptor beta chain appears in the sequencing data of a study of cytomegalovirus exposure and HLA in healthy donors. Points from the study as a whole: Later analysis associated a missense DCLRE1C variant with TCR beta V- and J-gene trimming. Highly shared variants forming one cluster were likely a sequencing artifact.

PCR involved 60 Vbeta and 13 Jbeta primers. The assay was immunoSEQ multiplex PCR, and TCRdb's table has in-frame clones only and misses some. Of approximately 200,000 clones in the sample, just under 75% were seen once. This clone was counted only a few times. Its cognate antigen is unknown. This CDR3 has 15 amino acids. The germline V gene encodes CDR1 PRHDT and CDR2 FYEKMQ (reference sequence). V was pared by 6 bases and J by 0 bases, with 15 bases between. Sequenced sample: PBMCs. J is TRBJ2-7 and V is TRBV13, with D possibly matching TRBD2 (5 bases). The clonotype was recovered from a man aged 30 to 39 in good health and CMV-seropositive. The CDR3 protein is CASSPGRASSYEQYF. The CDR3 DNA reads as TGTGCCAGCAGTCCCGGGCGGGCTAGCTCCTACGAGCAGTACTTC.